This TCR beta chain appears in the sequencing data of a study of CD8 T cells in Susac syndrome. Study at large: At the time their blood was drawn, patients with Susac syndrome were either therapy-naive, on corticosteroids (with some of them also receiving intravenous immunoglobulin), or on intravenous immunoglobulin alone.

CD8+ and CD4+ T cells from blood underwent TCR beta sequencing. FACS was used to enrich TEMRA cells, whereas the CD8+ and CD4+ T cells were obtained by negative isolation. Random hexamers primed reverse transcription of about 0.5 to 1 ug RNA. An immunoSEQ multiplex PCR generated amplified TCR beta CDR3 products spanning 54 Vbeta and 13 Jbeta. Each CDR3 protein gets one entry after TCRdb re-called the immunoSEQ multiplex PCR reads with MiXCR. The sample has around 170,000 distinct CDR3 sequences, over 90% seen once; the top ten hold about 0.15%. The CDR3 sequence is 14 residues long. Trimming left V 3 bases short and J 0 bases short, with 6 bases between. Germline V lookup: CDR1 LGHDT, CDR2 YNNKEL (reference sequence).

The genes are TRBV3-1 and TRBJ2-1; D remains ambiguous. The material sequenced was CD8+ T cells from PBMCs. The origin of this receptor is a human donor with Susac syndrome. CDR3 sequence: CASSHPSSYNEQFF. In DNA, the CDR3 is TGTGCCAGCAGCCACCCCAGCTCCTACAATGAGCAGTTCTTC.